The present TCR beta chain was sequenced within a study of blood T cell repertoires in COVID-19. Study background: COVID-19 samples, acute and convalescent, were from the United States, Italy and Spain. Sample material is recorded as cDNA or gDNA derived from T cells, B-cell-depleted T cells, or PBMCs.

Deletions cut 4 bases from V and 5 bases from J, with 6 bases between. The CDR3 length is 13 residues. Germline CDR1 and CDR2: SEHNR and FQNEAQ (reference sequence). Authors' analysis steps: From reference gene primer amplification, estimates of nucleated cell counts were derived. This table comes from immunoSEQ multiplex PCR, and its TCRdb copy is limited to in-frame clones, with some not included. D and trimming were read from the DNA, whereas the V and J calls and clone size are those reported in that table. The repertoire includes 250,000 to 350,000 clones, 89% of them detected once, and 0.94% sits in the top ten.

Sequencing was carried out using peripheral blood. The chain links TRBV7-9 to TRBJ1-6; no clear D gene. The clonotype comes from a woman between 40 and 50 years old who had recovered from COVID-19. The CDR3 here is CASSSRDNSPLHF. CDR3 sequence (DNA): TGTGCCAGCAGCTCCCGGGATAATTCACCCCTCCACTTT.